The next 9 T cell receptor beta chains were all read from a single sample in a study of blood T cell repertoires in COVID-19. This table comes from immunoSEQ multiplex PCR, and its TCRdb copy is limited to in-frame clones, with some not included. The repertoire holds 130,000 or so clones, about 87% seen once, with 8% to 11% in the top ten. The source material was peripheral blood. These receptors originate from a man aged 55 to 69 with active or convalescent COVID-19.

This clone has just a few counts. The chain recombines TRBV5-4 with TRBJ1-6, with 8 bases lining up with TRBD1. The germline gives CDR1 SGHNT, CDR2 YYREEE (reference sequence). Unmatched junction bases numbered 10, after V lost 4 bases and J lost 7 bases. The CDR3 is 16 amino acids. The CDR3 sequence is CASSIGQGKLNSPLHF. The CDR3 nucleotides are TGTGCCAGCAGCATCGGACAGGGAAAATTGAATTCACCCCTCCACTTT.

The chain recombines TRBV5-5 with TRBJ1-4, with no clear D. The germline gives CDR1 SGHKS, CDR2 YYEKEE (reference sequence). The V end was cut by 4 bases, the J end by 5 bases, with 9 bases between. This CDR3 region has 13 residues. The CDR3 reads CASSLSINEKLFF. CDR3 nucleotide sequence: TGTGCCAGCAGCCTCTCTATCAATGAAAAACTGTTTTTT. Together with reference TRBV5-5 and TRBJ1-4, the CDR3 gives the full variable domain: DAGVTQSPTHLIKTRGQQVTLRCSPISGHKSVSWYQQVLGQGPQFIFQYYEKEERGRGNFPDRFSARQFPNYSSELNVNALLLGDSALYLCASSLSINEKLFFGSGTQLSVL.

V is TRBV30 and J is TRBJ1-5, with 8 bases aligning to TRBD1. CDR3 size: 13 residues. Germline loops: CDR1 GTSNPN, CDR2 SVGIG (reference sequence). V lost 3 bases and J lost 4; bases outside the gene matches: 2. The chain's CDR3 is CAWSGDRNQPQHF. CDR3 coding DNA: TGTGCCTGGAGCGGGGACAGGAATCAGCCCCAGCATTTT.

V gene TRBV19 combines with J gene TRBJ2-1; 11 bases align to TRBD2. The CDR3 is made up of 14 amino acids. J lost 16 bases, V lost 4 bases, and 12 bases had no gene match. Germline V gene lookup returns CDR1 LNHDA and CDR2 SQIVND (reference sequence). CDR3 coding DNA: TGTGCCAGTAGTAGGGGAGGACTAGCGGGCCGAGTTTTCTTC. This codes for CASSRGGLAGRVFF.

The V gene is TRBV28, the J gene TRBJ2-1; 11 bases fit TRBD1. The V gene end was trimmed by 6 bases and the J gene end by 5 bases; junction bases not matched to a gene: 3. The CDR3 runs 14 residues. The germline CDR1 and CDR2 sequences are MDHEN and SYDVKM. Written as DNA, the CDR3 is TGTGCCAGCAGCTTGGGACAGGGGGACAATGAGCAGTTCTTC. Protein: CASSLGQGDNEQFF.

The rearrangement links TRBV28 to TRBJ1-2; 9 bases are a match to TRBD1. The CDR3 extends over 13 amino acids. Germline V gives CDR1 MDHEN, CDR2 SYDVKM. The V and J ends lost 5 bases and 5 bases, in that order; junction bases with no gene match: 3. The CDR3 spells CASSTGGPYGYTF. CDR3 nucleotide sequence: TGTGCCAGCAGTACAGGGGGCCCTTATGGCTACACCTTC.

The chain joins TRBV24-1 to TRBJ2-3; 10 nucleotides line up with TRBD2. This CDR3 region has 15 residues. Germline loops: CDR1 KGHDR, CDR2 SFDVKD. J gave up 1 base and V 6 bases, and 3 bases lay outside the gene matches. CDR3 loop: CATSPSGSRTDTQYF. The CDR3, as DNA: TGTGCCACCAGTCCTAGCGGGAGCCGCACAGATACGCAGTATTTT.

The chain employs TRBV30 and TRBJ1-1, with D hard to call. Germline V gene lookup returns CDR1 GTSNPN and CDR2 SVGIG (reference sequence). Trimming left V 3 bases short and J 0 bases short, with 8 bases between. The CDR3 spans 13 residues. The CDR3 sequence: CAWSRTLNTEAFF. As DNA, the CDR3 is TGTGCCTGGAGCCGTACTTTGAACACTGAAGCTTTCTTT.

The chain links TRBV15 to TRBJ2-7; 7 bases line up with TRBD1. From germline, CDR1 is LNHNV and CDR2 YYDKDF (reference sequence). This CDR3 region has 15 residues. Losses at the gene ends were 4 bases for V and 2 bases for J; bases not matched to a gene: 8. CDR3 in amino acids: CATSTRRGYPYEQYF. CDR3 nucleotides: TGTGCCACCAGCACACGCAGGGGGTACCCCTACGAGCAGTACTTC.